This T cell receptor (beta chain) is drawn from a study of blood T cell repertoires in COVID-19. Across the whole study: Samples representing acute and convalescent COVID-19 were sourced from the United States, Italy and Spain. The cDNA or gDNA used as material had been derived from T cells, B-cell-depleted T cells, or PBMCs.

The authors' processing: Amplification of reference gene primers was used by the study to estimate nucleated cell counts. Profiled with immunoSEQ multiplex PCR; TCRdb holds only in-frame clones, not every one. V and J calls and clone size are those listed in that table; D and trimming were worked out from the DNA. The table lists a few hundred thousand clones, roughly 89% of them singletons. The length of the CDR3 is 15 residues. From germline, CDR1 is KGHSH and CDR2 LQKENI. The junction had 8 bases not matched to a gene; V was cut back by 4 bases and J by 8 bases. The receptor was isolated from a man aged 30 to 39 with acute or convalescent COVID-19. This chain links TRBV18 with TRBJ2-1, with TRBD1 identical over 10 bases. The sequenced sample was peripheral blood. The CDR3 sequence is CASSLPGQGWYEQFF. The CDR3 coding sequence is TGTGCCAGCTCACTACCGGGACAGGGGTGGTATGAGCAGTTCTTC.